This is a list of T cell receptor beta chains from one sample in a study of blood T cell repertoires in COVID-19. Repertoires were generated with immunoSEQ multiplex PCR, while TCRdb's copy carries only in-frame clones and drops some. The data hold roughly 380,000 clones, with approximately 89% observed a single time. Sequencing was performed on peripheral blood. The receptor set was obtained from a woman in her forties with COVID-19, enrolled during active disease. The CDR3 runs from the conserved cysteine through the conserved F or W. Each record gives: V gene, J gene, clone size, D gene, CDR3 protein, CDR3 DNA. A D gene is named only where the DNA matches it firmly. The size entry is marked missing in some rows and otherwise reads once, few, many or a size class.

>TRBV5-1|TRBJ2-1|-|-
CASNLIGGPGEQFF
TGCGCCAGCAATCTAATAGGAGGGCCCGGCGAGCAGTTCTTC
>TRBV25-1|TRBJ1-1|once|-
CASQGYTEAFF
TGTGCCAGCCAGGGGTACACTGAAGCTTTCTTT
>TRBV27|TRBJ1-5|once|-
CASSRSGQPQHF
TGTGCCAGCAGTCGGTCCGGGCAGCCCCAGCATTTT
>TRBV18|TRBJ2-7|-|-
CASSPGPPGEQYF
TGTGCCAGCTCTCCCGGCCCCCCGGGGGAGCAGTACTTC
>TRBV6-5|TRBJ2-7|-|-
CASSYSRDKLSYEQYF
TGTGCCAGCAGTTACTCCCGGGACAAGCTCTCCTACGAGCAGTACTTC
>TRBV10-3|TRBJ1-6|-|-
CAISAGMLGLNSPLHF
TGTGCCATCAGTGCAGGGATGTTGGGGCTCAATTCACCCCTCCACTTT
>TRBV18|TRBJ2-1|-|TRBD1
CASSPQGQGYNEQFF
TGTGCCAGCTCACCTCAAGGACAGGGCTACAATGAGCAGTTCTTC
>TRBV30|TRBJ1-1|-|-
CAWSRLGGINTEAFF
TGTGCCTGGAGTCGACTGGGAGGGATAAACACTGAAGCTTTCTTT
>TRBV6-5|TRBJ2-5|-|TRBD1
CASSSFRDSPTETQYF
TGTGCCAGCAGTTCCTTTCGGGACAGCCCCACCGAGACCCAGTACTTC
>TRBV5-8|TRBJ1-5|-|-
CASSSIHSNQPQHF
TGTGCCAGCAGCTCCATCCATAGCAATCAGCCCCAGCATTTT
>TRBV5-1|TRBJ2-5|-|-
CASSSILSKGETQYF
TGCGCCAGCAGCTCGATCTTGTCAAAGGGGGAGACCCAGTACTTC
>TRBV25-1|TRBJ2-1|-|-
CASSSQVAYLDEQFF
TGTGCCAGCAGTTCACAGGTCGCGTACCTCGATGAGCAGTTCTTC
>TRBV18|TRBJ2-1|-|TRBD2
CASSPFSGAGDNEQFF
TGTGCCAGCTCACCCTTTAGCGGAGCGGGGGACAATGAGCAGTTCTTC
>TRBV24-1|TRBJ2-3|-|TRBD2
CATTGGGTDTQYF
TGTGCCACAACGGGAGGAGGCACAGATACGCAGTATTTT
>TRBV28|TRBJ1-1|-|-
CASSFPGWGGRTEAFF
TGTGCCAGCAGTTTCCCCGGTTGGGGGGGGAGGACTGAAGCTTTCTTT
>TRBV4-1|TRBJ1-4|-|TRBD1
CASSQAGGDEKLFF
TGCGCCAGCAGCCAAGCAGGGGGCGATGAAAAACTGTTTTTT
>TRBV27|TRBJ2-3|-|-
CASRRGSTDTQYF
TGTGCCAGCAGACGGGGGAGCACAGATACGCAGTATTTT
>TRBV25-1|TRBJ2-3|-|-
CASSWAGLGTDTQYF
TGTGCCAGCAGTTGGGCGGGGCTCGGCACAGATACGCAGTATTTT
>TRBV3-1/TRBV3-2|TRBJ1-3|-|TRBD1
CASTLGQGDSGNTIYF
TGTGCCAGCACCCTGGGACAGGGAGACTCTGGAAACACCATATATTTT
>TRBV7-2|TRBJ1-4|-|TRBD1
CASSDRTGGEGKLFF
TGTGCCAGCAGCGACCGGACAGGGGGGGAAGGAAAACTGTTTTTT
>TRBV6-5|TRBJ1-6|-|TRBD1
CASSLGQGLGQTLHF
TGTGCCAGCAGTTTGGGACAGGGGTTGGGACAAACCCTCCACTTT
>TRBV27|TRBJ1-4|few|-
CASMPQGRNEKLFF
TGTGCCAGCATGCCACAGGGCCGTAATGAAAAACTGTTTTTT
>TRBV7-2|TRBJ1-6|-|-
CASSLALEGGNSPLHF
TGTGCCAGCAGCTTAGCGCTCGAGGGAGGAAATTCACCCCTCCACTTT
>TRBV25-1|TRBJ2-5|-|-
CASSEPGEETQYF
TGTGCCAGCAGTGAACCTGGTGAGGAGACCCAGTACTTC
>TRBV24-1|TRBJ2-3|-|TRBD2
CATSGSRGGTDTQYF
TGTGCCACCAGTGGTTCGCGGGGGGGCACAGATACGCAGTATTTT
>TRBV6-1|TRBJ2-7|-|-
CASSVLRRGTLPYEQYF
TGTGCCAGCAGTGTCCTCAGGAGGGGCACCCTTCCCTACGAGCAGTACTTC
>TRBV3-1/TRBV3-2|TRBJ2-5|-|-
CASSQGRGGQYF
TGTGCCAGCAGCCAAGGCCGTGGGGGGCAGTACTTC
>TRBV27|TRBJ1-2|-|TRBD1
CASSLITGQGEHGYTF
TGTGCCAGCAGTTTAATTACCGGTCAGGGGGAGCACGGCTACACCTTC
>TRBV9|TRBJ1-3|-|TRBD1
CASSRQGSGNTIYF
TGTGCCAGCAGTCGACAGGGGAGTGGAAACACCATATATTTT
>TRBV3-1/TRBV3-2|TRBJ1-1|-|TRBD1
CASSLRTGGRDTEAFF
TGTGCCAGCAGTCTAAGGACAGGGGGACGCGACACTGAAGCTTTCTTT
>TRBV11-2|TRBJ1-2|few|TRBD1
CASSRIGRGTGGRGYTF
TGTGCCAGCAGCCGAATAGGGAGGGGGACAGGGGGAAGAGGCTACACCTTC
>TRBV11-2|TRBJ2-7|-|TRBD2
CASSLREGSSYEQYF
TGTGCCAGCAGCTTAAGGGAGGGGTCGTCCTACGAGCAGTACTTC
>TRBV7-3|TRBJ2-1|-|TRBD2
CASSALAGAYNEQFF
TGTGCCAGCAGCGCACTAGCGGGAGCGTATAATGAGCAGTTCTTC
>TRBV7-2|TRBJ1-1|-|-
CASSLNQVLAFF
TGTGCCAGCAGCTTAAATCAGGTACTAGCTTTCTTT
>TRBV28|TRBJ1-3|few|-
CASSPQNSGNTIYF
TGTGCCAGCAGTCCTCAGAACTCTGGAAACACCATATATTTT
>TRBV6-5|TRBJ2-1|-|-
CASRGVRHNEQFF
TGTGCCAGCAGAGGGGTCAGACACAATGAGCAGTTCTTC
>TRBV11-2|TRBJ2-1|-|-
CASTRGRKEQFF
TGTGCCAGCACCCGCGGTAGGAAGGAGCAGTTCTTC
>TRBV9|TRBJ1-1|-|-
CASSVVQGTEAFF
TGTGCCAGCAGCGTAGTGCAGGGCACTGAAGCTTTCTTT
>TRBV6-5|TRBJ1-2|-|TRBD1
CASRGTGFSYGYTF
TGTGCCAGCAGGGGGACAGGGTTTTCCTATGGCTACACCTTC
>TRBV27|TRBJ1-6|-|-
CARGGGVNSPLHF
TGTGCCAGGGGAGGGGGAGTAAATTCACCCCTCCACTTT
>TRBV7-2|TRBJ2-5|-|-
CASSLAPTAFQETQYF
TGTGCCAGCAGCTTAGCGCCGACAGCTTTCCAAGAGACCCAGTACTTC
>TRBV3-1/TRBV3-2|TRBJ2-1|-|-
CASSFQDSIEFF
TGTGCCAGCAGCTTCCAGGACAGTATTGAGTTCTTC
>TRBV27|TRBJ1-1|-|-
CASSPLLDTANTEAFF
TGTGCCAGCAGTCCTTTGTTGGACACAGCGAACACTGAAGCTTTCTTT
>TRBV7-9|TRBJ2-7|-|-
CASSLDGTPFEQYF
TGTGCCAGCAGCTTGGACGGGACTCCTTTCGAGCAGTACTTC
>TRBV5-1|TRBJ1-1|-|-
CASSSYQQGLNTEAFF
TGCGCCAGCAGCTCATACCAACAGGGACTGAACACTGAAGCTTTCTTT
>TRBV5-1|TRBJ1-5|-|TRBD1
CASSPDREDQPQHF
TGCGCCAGCAGCCCGGACAGGGAAGATCAGCCCCAGCATTTT